Below are 23 T cell receptor beta chains sequenced from a single sample in a study of blood T cells in healthy people across ages. The second PCR ran about 6 to 12 cycles with a sample-barcoded 5' primer and J-beta primers. TCRdb re-derived calls from the 5' RACE reads in MiXCR, one entry per CDR3 protein. The repertoire holds 800,000 or so distinct CDR3 sequences, with around 25% as singletons. The sample also formed part of further work on T cells of mothers and their children.

Sequenced input: blood. The source of these receptors is a boy between 10 and 17 years old in good health.

This chain uses TRBV12-3 or TRBV12-4 with TRBJ2-1; 8 nucleotides align to TRBD2. The DNA matches TRBJ2-7 better at its end, which makes the J call doubtful. This CDR3 has 16 residues. CDR3 sequence (DNA): TGTGCCAGCAGTTTAAGCTCGGGACTAGAGGCCGCCGAGCAGTACTTC. It is translated as CASSLSSGLEAAEQYF.

In this sample, this clonotype turned up a few times. The chain couples TRBV29-1 to TRBJ1-2; D not resolved. There are 13 residues in the CDR3. The germline V and J ends were trimmed by 4 bases and 6 bases, with 15 bases remaining between them. The V gene's germline CDR1 is SQVTM and CDR2 ANQGSEA. CDR3 amino acids: CSVAKRLTDGYTF. For the CDR3, the DNA is TGCAGCGTTGCCAAGCGGTTAACAGATGGCTACACCTTC.

The V and J genes are TRBV6-2 or TRBV6-3 and TRBJ2-1; D gene unclear. V was trimmed by 7 bases and J by 4 bases, leaving 11 bases between them. CDR1 is MNHEY, CDR2 SVGEGT, per germline. The CDR3 sequence is 13 residues long. The CDR3: CASTNGLYNEQFF. In nucleotides, the CDR3 is TGTGCCAGCACCAACGGGTTGTACAATGAGCAGTTCTTC.

About this clonotype itself: The junction does not match germline at one end; this may be a read error. The rearrangement uses TRBV27 and TRBJ1-4; D perhaps matches TRBD1 (5 bases). The CDR3 has 17 amino acids. Per germline, CDR1 MNHEY and CDR2 SMNVEV (reference sequence). This CDR3 is CASSPGAGLATNEKLFF. The CDR3 region has the DNA TGTGCCAGCAGTCCCGGAGCAGGGTTAGCAACCAATGAAAAACTGTTTTTT.

V usage is TRBV7-8 and J usage is TRBJ2-5; D unclear. This CDR3 comprises 13 residues. V lost 3 bases to trimming and J lost 3 bases, with 8 bases between them. Germline V gene lookup returns CDR1 SGHVS and CDR2 FQNEAQ. CDR3 region: CASSLTQKETQYF. The CDR3 DNA is TGTGCCAGCAGCTTGACTCAAAAAGAGACCCAGTACTTC.

J is TRBJ2-7 and V is TRBV10-3; a possible D gene is TRBD2 (6 bases). V was shortened by 4 bases and J by 0 bases, with 7 bases between the two germline ends. This CDR3 has 13 residues. Germline CDR1 ENHRY, CDR2 SYGVKD. The CDR3 loop is CAISGTNSYEQYF. The DNA for the CDR3 is TGTGCCATCAGTGGGACTAACTCCTACGAGCAGTACTTC.

In this sample, this clonotype turned up a few times. The chain links TRBV20-1 to TRBJ2-5; 9 bases are a match to TRBD2. Judging by the DNA end, TRBJ2-7 fits better; the J call may be wrong. The CDR3 sequence is 13 residues long. Germline-derived CDR1 and CDR2 are DFQATT and SNEGSKA (reference sequence). This CDR3 is CSVQTSGPDEQYF. DNA of the CDR3: TGCAGTGTCCAGACTAGCGGCCCCGACGAGCAGTACTTC.

This clonotype was counted only a few times. J is TRBJ2-5 and V is TRBV9; D gene uncertain. The assigned J gene may be wrong: the sequence end matches TRBJ2-7 better. CDR1 is SGDLS and CDR2 is YYNGEE in the germline V gene. The CDR3 is made up of 14 amino acids. This CDR3 is CASSVERDSGEQYF. The CDR3 bases are TGTGCCAGCAGCGTTGAAAGGGATTCGGGCGAGCAGTACTTC.

The chain joins TRBV29-1 to TRBJ2-3; D unresolved. V dropped 7 bases and J dropped 1 base, with 3 bases sitting between them. CDR1 and CDR2 from the germline V gene are SQVTM and ANQGSEA. The length of the CDR3 is 10 residues. Here the CDR3 DNA reads TGCAGCGGTGGCACAGATACGCAGTATTTT. Translating it yields CSGGTDTQYF.

This clonotype occurred many times. The chain is built from TRBV20-1 and TRBJ1-2; D not certain. The CDR3 is made up of 12 amino acids. The germline CDR1 and CDR2 sequences are DFQATT and SNEGSKA (reference sequence). V dropped 3 bases and J dropped 2 bases, with 7 bases sitting between them. CDR3 sequence reads: CSARTLNYGYTF. Here the CDR3 DNA reads TGCAGTGCTAGGACACTGAACTATGGCTACACCTTC.

This clonotype was detected a few times. The chain recombines TRBV12-3 or TRBV12-4 with TRBJ1-2; no definite D call. V lost 5 bases and J lost 5, with 15 bases in between. The CDR3 covers 14 residues. CDR3 nucleotide sequence: TGTGCCAGCAGTCCCCGGAAACTCAGATATGGCTACACCTTC. This translates into CASSPRKLRYGYTF.

The V gene is TRBV4-3, the J gene TRBJ1-2, with TRBD1 identical over 8 bases. Germline V lookup: CDR1 LGHNA, CDR2 YSLEER. With V trimmed by 4 bases and J by 3 bases, 16 bases remained unmatched. CDR3 length: 18 residues. The chain's CDR3 is CASSPHLGQGGSDYGYTF. DNA of the CDR3: TGCGCCAGCAGCCCGCACCTCGGACAGGGCGGTTCCGACTATGGCTACACCTTC.

This clonotype was detected only a few times. V is TRBV27 and J is TRBJ2-7, with 11 bases aligning to TRBD2. From germline, CDR1 is MNHEY and CDR2 SMNVEV (reference sequence). V was clipped by 4 bases and J by 2 bases; unmatched bases: 7. The CDR3 covers 16 residues. The CDR3 nucleotides read TGTGCCAGCAGTTCTCAAACTAGCGGGGGCCCCTACGAGCAGTACTTC. This sequence encodes CASSSQTSGGPYEQYF.

This clonotype was seen a few times. V usage is TRBV6-6 and J usage is TRBJ2-3, with 11 bases fitting TRBD1. CDR1 and CDR2 (germline): MNHNY, SVGAGI (reference sequence). This CDR3 is built from 15 residues. With V trimmed by 8 bases and J by 4 bases, 8 bases remained unmatched. The CDR3 loop reads CASYWTGGAADTQYF. CDR3 nucleotides: TGTGCCAGCTACTGGACAGGGGGCGCGGCAGATACGCAGTATTTT.

This clonotype was seen a few times. The gene calls are TRBV18 and TRBJ2-5; D ambiguous. V shed 3 bases and J shed 6 bases, with 17 bases lying between them. Germline V gene lookup returns CDR1 KGHSH and CDR2 LQKENI. The CDR3 is 15 amino acids. The DNA for the CDR3 is TGTGCCAGCTCACCCGAGGTGGTGAATGTTCAGACCCAGTACTTC. As protein: CASSPEVVNVQTQYF.

The chain combines TRBV25-1 with TRBJ2-1, with D possibly being TRBD1 (6 bases). Matching the DNA end better, TRBJ2-5 makes the J call doubtful. Germline CDR1 reads MGHDK; CDR2 reads SYGVNS. The CDR3 runs to 14 residues. This chain's CDR3 is CASSEQGPQETQYF. CDR3 sequence (DNA): TGTGCCAGCAGTGAGCAGGGGCCCCAAGAGACCCAGTACTTC.

The table lists this clonotype with a few counts. This sequence joins TRBV4-1 and TRBJ1-4, with unresolved D. The CDR3 contains 15 residues. V lost 0 bases, J lost 4 bases, and 9 bases lay in between. Germline V CDR1 and CDR2: MGHRA, YSYEKL. This CDR3 reads CASSQDPLYNEKLFF. The CDR3 nucleotides are TGCGCCAGCAGCCAAGATCCCCTTTATAATGAAAAACTGTTTTTT.

There are a few counts of this clonotype. The genes are TRBV7-3 and TRBJ2-5, with D uncertain. The CDR3 runs 13 residues. Per germline, CDR1 SGHTA and CDR2 FQGTGA. V lost 4 bases, J lost 8 bases, and 14 bases lay in between. CDR3 bases: TGTGCCAGCAGCTCAGACCCCGAAGGAACCCAGTACTTC. This codes for CASSSDPEGTQYF. The full variable domain, completed using reference TRBV7-3 and TRBJ2-5, is GAGVSQTPSNKVTEKGKYVELRCDPISGHTALYWYRQSLGQGPEFLIYFQGTGAADDSGLPNDRFFAVRPEGSVSTLKIQRTERGDSAVYLCASSSDPEGTQYFGPGTRLLVL.

This clonotype appeared many times. V gene TRBV7-3 combines with J gene TRBJ1-4; the D gene is possibly TRBD1 (5 bases). The CDR3 runs 15 residues. Germline V gene sequence: CDR1 SGHTA, CDR2 FQGTGA. V lost 4 bases to trimming and J lost 3 bases, with 12 bases between them. The CDR3 sequence is CASSSTGGSNEKLFF. For the CDR3, the DNA is TGTGCCAGCAGCTCCACAGGCGGATCTAATGAAAAACTGTTTTTT.

The rearrangement uses TRBV5-1 and TRBJ2-3; TRBD2 matches at 11 bases. Germline lookup yields CDR1 SGHRS and CDR2 YFSETQ. The CDR3 spans 16 residues. V gave up 0 bases and J gave up 2 bases; unmatched junction bases: 2. CDR3: CASSLGLAGFTDTQYF. The CDR3 DNA follows: TGCGCCAGCAGCTTGGGACTAGCGGGGTTCACAGATACGCAGTATTTT. Looking up the rest from reference TRBV5-1 and TRBJ2-3 gives the full variable domain: KAGVTQTPRYLIKTRGQQVTLSCSPISGHRSVSWYQQTPGQGLQFLFEYFSETQRNKGNFPGRFSGRQFSNSRSEMNVSTLELGDSALYLCASSLGLAGFTDTQYFGPGTRLTVL.

In this sample, this clonotype turned up many times. The J gene is TRBJ2-5, the V gene TRBV11-2; 12 nucleotides agree with TRBD2. Germline V gene data show CDR1 as SGHAT and CDR2 as FQNNGV. V shed 3 bases, J shed 0 bases, and the junction held 2 bases outside the gene matches. This CDR3 has 16 amino acids. As DNA, the CDR3 is TGTGCCAGCAGCTTTTGGACTAGCGGGGACCAAGAGACCCAGTACTTC. This gives the protein CASSFWTSGDQETQYF. Filled out from reference TRBV11-2 and TRBJ2-5, the complete variable domain reads EAGVAQSPRYKIIEKRQSVAFWCNPISGHATLYWYQQILGQGPKLLIQFQNNGVVDDSQLPKDRFSAERLKGVDSTLKIQPAKLEDSAVYLCASSFWTSGDQETQYFGPGTRLLVL.

This clonotype was seen more than once but under ten times. Here the CDR3 DNA reads TGCGCCAGCAGCCATTTGAGCAGGGGACTAGCAGGTAGAGGGGAGCAGTTCTTC. Amino acid sequence: CASSHLSRGLAGRGEQFF. V gene TRBV4-1 combines with J gene TRBJ2-1; 9 bases agree with TRBD2. Trimming cost V 3 bases and J 10 bases; bases outside gene matches: 19. The germline V gene encodes CDR1 MGHRA and CDR2 YSYEKL. The CDR3 covers 18 residues.

The V call is TRBV6-2 or TRBV6-3, the J call TRBJ2-3; D uncertain. CDR1 and CDR2 from the germline V gene are MNHEY and SVGEGT. The CDR3 contains 16 residues. The V gene lost 2 bases and the J gene lost 8 bases, with 20 bases spanning the gap. CDR3 region: CASSYKPQGDMVTQYF. In nucleotides, the CDR3 is TGTGCCAGCAGTTACAAGCCCCAAGGAGATATGGTTACGCAGTATTTT.